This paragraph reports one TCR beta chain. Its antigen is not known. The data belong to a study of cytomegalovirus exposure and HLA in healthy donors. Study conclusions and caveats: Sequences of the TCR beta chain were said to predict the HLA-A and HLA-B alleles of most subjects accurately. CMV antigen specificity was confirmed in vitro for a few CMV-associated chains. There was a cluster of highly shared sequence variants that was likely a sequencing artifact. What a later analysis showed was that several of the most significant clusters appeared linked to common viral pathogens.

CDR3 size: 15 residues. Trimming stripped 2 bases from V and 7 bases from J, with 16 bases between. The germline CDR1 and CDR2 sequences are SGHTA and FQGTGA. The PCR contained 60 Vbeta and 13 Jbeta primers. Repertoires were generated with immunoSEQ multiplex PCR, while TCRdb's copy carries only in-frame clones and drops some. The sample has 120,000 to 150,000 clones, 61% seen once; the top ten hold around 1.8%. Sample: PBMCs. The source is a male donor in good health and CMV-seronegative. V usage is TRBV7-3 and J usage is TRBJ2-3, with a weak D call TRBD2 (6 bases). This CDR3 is CASSLGRSSGYTQYF. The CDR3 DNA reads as TGTGCCAGCAGCTTAGGCCGCTCAAGCGGGTATACGCAGTATTTT. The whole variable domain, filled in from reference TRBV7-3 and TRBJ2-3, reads GAGVSQTPSNKVTEKGKYVELRCDPISGHTALYWYRQSLGQGPEFLIYFQGTGAADDSGLPNDRFFAVRPEGSVSTLKIQRTERGDSAVYLCASSLGRSSGYTQYFGPGTRLTVL.